This T cell receptor beta chain was sequenced during a study of radiation and T cells in renal cell carcinoma. Study context: Nephrectomy followed 15 Gy stereotactic body radiation by 4 weeks.

Here immunoSEQ multiplex PCR was the method, and the copy in TCRdb shows in-frame clones only, minus some. In the table there are 120,000 or so clones, about four fifths of which are singletons. Time point denoted: blood 2 weeks post-SBRT. Specified treatment: 15 Gy SBRT to primary tumor, nephrectomy 4 weeks later. V lost 3 bases and J 2 bases, leaving 10 bases between the germline ends. The CDR3 contains 14 residues. Germline V gives CDR1 SGHTA, CDR2 FQGNSA. Study-wide points: From baseline, blood top tumor clonotypes peaked at 2 weeks post-radiation.

Note on this clone: Its cognate antigen is unknown.

The specimen was blood, collected from a patient whose treatment included radiotherapy and nephrectomy. J is TRBJ1-2 and V is TRBV7-2, with a weak D call TRBD1 (6 bases). This TCR was sampled from a man between 50 and 59 years old with renal cell carcinoma. The CDR3 DNA reads as TGTGCCAGCAGCTTGAGACAGGAGAACTATGGCTACACCTTC. Its translation: CASSLRQENYGYTF.